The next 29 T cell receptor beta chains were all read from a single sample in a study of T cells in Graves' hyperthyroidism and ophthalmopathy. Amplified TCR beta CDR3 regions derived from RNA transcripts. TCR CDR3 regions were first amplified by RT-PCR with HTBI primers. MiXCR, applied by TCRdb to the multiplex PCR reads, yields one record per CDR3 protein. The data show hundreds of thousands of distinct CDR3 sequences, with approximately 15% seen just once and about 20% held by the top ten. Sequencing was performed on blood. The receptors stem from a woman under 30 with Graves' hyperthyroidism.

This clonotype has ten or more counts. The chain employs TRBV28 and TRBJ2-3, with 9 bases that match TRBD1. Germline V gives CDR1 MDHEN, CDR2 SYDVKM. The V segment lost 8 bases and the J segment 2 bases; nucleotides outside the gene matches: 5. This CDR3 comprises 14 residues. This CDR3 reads CASAQGAFTDTQYF. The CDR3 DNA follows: TGTGCCAGCGCACAGGGGGCCTTCACAGATACGCAGTATTTT. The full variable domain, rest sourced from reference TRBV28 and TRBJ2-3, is DVKVTQSSRYLVKRTGEKVFLECVQDMDHENMFWYRQDPGLGLRLIYFSYDVKMKEKGDIPEGYSVSREKKERFSLILESASTNQTSMYLCASAQGAFTDTQYFGPGTRLTVL.

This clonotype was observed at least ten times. The CDR3 region has the DNA TGTGCCAGCAGTGACCTGGACATGAACACTGAAGCTTTCTTT. Amino acid sequence: CASSDLDMNTEAFF. J is TRBJ1-1 and V is TRBV2, with a tentative D call TRBD1 (5 bases). Germline values: CDR1 SNHLY, CDR2 FYNNEI. This CDR3 is 14 amino acids long. V gave up 3 bases and J gave up 0 bases, with 8 bases separating them.

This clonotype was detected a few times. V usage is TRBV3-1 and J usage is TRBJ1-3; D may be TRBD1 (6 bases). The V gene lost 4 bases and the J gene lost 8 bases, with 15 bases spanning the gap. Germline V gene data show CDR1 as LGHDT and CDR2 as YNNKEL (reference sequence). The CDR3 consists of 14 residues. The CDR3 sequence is CASSPPGGGYTIYF. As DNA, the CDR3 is TGTGCCAGCAGCCCCCCTGGGGGGGGCTACACCATATATTTT.

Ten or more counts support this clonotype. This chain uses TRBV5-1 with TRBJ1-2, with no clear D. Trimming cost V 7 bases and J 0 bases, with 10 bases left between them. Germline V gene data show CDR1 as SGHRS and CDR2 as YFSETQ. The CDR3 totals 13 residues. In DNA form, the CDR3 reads TGCGCCAGCGGGCCCGAAGCTAACTATGGCTACACCTTC. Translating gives CASGPEANYGYTF.

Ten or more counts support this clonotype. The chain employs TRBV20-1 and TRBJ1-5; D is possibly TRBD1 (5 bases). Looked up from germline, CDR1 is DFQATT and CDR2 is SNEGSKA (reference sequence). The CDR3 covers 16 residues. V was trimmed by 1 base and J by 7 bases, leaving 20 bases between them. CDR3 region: CSARAAGRGEQQPQHF. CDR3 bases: TGCAGTGCTAGAGCTGCCGGGCGGGGGGAGCAGCAGCCCCAGCATTTT.

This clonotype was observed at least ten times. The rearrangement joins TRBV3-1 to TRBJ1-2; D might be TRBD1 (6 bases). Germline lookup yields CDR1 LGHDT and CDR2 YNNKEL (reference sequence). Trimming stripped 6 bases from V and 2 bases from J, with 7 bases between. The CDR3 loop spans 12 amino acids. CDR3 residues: CASRGQNYGYTF. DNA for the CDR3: TGTGCCAGCAGAGGACAGAACTATGGCTACACCTTC.

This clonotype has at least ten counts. The CDR3: CASRQDRAYSTDTQYF. CDR3 coding DNA: TGTGCCAGCAGGCAAGACAGGGCCTATAGCACAGATACGCAGTATTTT. The V and J genes are TRBV2 and TRBJ2-3; 7 bases line up with TRBD1. Germline trimming cut 6 bases from V and 0 bases from J; bases unmatched to any gene: 9. The CDR3 contains 16 residues. Germline V gene data show CDR1 as SNHLY and CDR2 as FYNNEI.

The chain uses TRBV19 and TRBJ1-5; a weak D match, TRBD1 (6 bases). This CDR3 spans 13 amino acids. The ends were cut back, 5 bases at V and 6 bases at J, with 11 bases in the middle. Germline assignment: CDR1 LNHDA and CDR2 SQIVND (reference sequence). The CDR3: CASSGGLVQPQHF. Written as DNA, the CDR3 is TGTGCCAGTAGTGGGGGGCTCGTTCAGCCCCAGCATTTT.

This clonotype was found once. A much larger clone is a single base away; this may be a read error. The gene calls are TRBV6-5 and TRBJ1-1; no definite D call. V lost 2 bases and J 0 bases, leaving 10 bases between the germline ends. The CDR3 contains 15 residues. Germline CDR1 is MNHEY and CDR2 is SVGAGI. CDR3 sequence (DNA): TGTGCCAGCAGTTACGATCCGGCCATGAACACTGAAGCTTTCTTT. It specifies CASSYDPAMNTEAFF.

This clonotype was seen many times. CDR3 sequence (DNA): TGTGCCAGCAGTATTGGACTAGCGGGAGAGGGGTACATTCAGTACTTC. The encoded protein is CASSIGLAGEGYIQYF. The chain carries TRBV28 and TRBJ2-4, with 13 bases identical to TRBD2. This CDR3 has 16 residues. J lost 8 bases, V lost 5 bases, and 9 bases had no gene match. The germline V gene encodes CDR1 MDHEN and CDR2 SYDVKM. Drawing the rest from reference TRBV28 and TRBJ2-4, the complete variable domain is DVKVTQSSRYLVKRTGEKVFLECVQDMDHENMFWYRQDPGLGLRLIYFSYDVKMKEKGDIPEGYSVSREKKERFSLILESASTNQTSMYLCASSIGLAGEGYIQYFGAGTRLSVL.

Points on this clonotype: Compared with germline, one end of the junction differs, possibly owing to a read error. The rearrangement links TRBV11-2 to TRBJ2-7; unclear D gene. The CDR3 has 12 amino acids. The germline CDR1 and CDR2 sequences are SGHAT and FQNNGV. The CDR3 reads CASSLAPYERYF. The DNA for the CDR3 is TGTGCCAGCAGCTTAGCACCCTACGAGCGGTACTTC.

The DNA of the CDR3 is TGCAGTGCTAGGAGCTGGAGAAAGGATGAGCAGTTCTTC. This codes for CSARSWRKDEQFF. The V gene is TRBV20-1, the J gene TRBJ2-1; D not resolved. CDR1 DFQATT and CDR2 SNEGSKA come from the germline V gene (reference sequence). The ends were cut back, 3 bases at V and 8 bases at J, with 14 bases in the middle. The CDR3 contains 13 residues.

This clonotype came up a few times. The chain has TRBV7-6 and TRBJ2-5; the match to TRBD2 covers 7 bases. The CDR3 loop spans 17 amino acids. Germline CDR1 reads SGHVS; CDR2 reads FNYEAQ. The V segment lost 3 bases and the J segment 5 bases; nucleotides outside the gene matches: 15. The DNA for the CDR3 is TGTGCCAGCAGCTTGGGCCCGAGCGGGATGGGAGGGGAGACCCAGTACTTC. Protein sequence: CASSLGPSGMGGETQYF.

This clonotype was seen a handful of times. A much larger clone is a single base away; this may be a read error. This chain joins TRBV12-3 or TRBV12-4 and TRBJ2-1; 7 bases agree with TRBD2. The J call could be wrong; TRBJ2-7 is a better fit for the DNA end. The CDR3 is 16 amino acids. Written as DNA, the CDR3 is TGTGCCAGCAGTAACCGACTAGCAGGAGGGGTCAATGAGCAGTACTTC. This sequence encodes CASSNRLAGGVNEQYF.

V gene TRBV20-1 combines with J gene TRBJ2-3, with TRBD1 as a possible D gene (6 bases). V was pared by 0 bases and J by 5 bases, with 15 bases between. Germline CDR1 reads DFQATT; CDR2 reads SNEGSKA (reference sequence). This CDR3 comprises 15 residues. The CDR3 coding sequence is TGCAGTGCTAGAGAAGGGTCAGGGGCAGGAGATACGCAGTATTTT. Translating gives CSAREGSGAGDTQYF.

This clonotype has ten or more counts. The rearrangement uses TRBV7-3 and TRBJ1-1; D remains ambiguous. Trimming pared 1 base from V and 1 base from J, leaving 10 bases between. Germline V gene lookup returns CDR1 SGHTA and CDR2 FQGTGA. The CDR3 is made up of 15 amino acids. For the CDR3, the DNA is TGTGCCAGCAGCTTAATTGCGGCGTCGAACACTGAAGCTTTCTTT. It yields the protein CASSLIAASNTEAFF.

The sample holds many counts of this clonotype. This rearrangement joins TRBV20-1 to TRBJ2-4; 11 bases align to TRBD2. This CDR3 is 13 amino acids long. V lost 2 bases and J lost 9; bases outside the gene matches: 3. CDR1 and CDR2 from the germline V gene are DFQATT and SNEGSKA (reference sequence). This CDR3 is CSARPSGRSIQYF. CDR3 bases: TGCAGTGCTAGACCTAGCGGGAGGTCCATTCAGTACTTC.

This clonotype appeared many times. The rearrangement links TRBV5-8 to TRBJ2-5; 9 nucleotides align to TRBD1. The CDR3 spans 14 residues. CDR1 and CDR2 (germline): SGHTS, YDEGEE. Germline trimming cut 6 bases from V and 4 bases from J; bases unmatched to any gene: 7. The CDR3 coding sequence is TGTGCCAGCAATCGGGACAGGGCGTCAGAGACCCAGTACTTC. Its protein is CASNRDRASETQYF.

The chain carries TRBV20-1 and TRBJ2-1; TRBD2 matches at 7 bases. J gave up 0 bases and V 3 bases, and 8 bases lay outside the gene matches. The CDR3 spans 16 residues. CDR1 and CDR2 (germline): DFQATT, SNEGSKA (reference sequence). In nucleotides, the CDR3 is TGCAGTGCTAGGGACGCGCGGGAGAGCTCCTACAATGAGCAGTTCTTC. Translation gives CSARDARESSYNEQFF.

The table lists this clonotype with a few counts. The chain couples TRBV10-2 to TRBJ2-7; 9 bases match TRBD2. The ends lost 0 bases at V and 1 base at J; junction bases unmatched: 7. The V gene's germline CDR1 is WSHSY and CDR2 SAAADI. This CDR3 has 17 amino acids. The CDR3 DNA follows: TGCGCCAGCAGTGAGTCGATCGGTCTAGCGGGATCCTACGAGCAGTACTTC. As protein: CASSESIGLAGSYEQYF.

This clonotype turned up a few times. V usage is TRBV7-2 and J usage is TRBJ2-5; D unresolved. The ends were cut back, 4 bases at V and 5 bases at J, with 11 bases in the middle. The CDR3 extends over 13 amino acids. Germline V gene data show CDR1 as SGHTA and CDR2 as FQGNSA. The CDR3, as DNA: TGTGCCAGCAGCTCTCCTTTCTGGGAGACCCAGTACTTC. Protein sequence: CASSSPFWETQYF.

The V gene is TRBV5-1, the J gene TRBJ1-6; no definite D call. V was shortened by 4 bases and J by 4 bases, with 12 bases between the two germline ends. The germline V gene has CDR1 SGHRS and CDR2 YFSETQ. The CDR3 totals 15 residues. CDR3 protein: CASSPATQYNSPLHF. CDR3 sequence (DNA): TGCGCCAGCAGCCCGGCTACCCAGTATAATTCACCCCTCCACTTT.

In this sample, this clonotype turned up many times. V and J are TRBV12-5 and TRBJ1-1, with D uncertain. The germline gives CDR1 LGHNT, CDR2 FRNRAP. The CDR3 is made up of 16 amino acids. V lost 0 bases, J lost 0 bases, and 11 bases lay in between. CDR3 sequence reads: CASGLVVSVMNTEAFF. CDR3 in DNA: TGTGCTAGTGGTTTGGTAGTCTCAGTAATGAACACTGAAGCTTTCTTT.

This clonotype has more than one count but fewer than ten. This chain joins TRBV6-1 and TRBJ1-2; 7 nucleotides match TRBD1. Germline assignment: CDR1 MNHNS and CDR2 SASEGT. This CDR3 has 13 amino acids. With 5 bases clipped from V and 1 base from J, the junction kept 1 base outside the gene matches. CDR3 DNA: TGTGCCAGCAGTAACAGGGGTAACTATGGCTACACCTTC. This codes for CASSNRGNYGYTF.

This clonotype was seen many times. In nucleotides, the CDR3 is TGTGCCAGCAGTTACCCGGGACGTCACAATCAGCCCCAGCATTTT. It codes for CASSYPGRHNQPQHF. This sequence joins TRBV6-2 or TRBV6-3 and TRBJ1-5; D perhaps matches TRBD1 (5 bases). CDR1 is MNHEY and CDR2 is SVGEGT in the germline V gene. The CDR3 totals 15 residues. The ends were cut back, 2 bases at V and 3 bases at J, with 11 bases in the middle.

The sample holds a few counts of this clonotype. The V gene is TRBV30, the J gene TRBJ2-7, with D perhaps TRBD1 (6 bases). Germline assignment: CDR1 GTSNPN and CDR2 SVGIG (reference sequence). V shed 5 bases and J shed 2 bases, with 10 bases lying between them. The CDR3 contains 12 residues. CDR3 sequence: CAWGNRAYEQYF. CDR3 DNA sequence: TGTGCCTGGGGTAACAGGGCCTACGAGCAGTACTTC.

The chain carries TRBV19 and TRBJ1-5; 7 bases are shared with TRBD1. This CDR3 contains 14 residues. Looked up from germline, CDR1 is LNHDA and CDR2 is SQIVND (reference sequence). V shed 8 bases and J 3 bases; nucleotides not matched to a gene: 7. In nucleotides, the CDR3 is TGTGCCAGTGGAACAGGGGACCCCAATCAGCCCCAGCATTTT. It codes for CASGTGDPNQPQHF.

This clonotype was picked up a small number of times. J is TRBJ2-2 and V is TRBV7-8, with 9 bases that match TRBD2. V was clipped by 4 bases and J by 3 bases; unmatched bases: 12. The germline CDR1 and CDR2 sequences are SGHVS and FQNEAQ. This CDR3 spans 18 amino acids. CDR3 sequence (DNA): TGTGCCAGCAGCTCCCCCGCGGTAGCGGGGGCCGACACCGGGGAGCTGTTTTTT. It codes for CASSSPAVAGADTGELFF. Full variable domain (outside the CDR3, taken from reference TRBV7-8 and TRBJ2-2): GAGVSQSPRYKVAKRGQDVALRCDPISGHVSLFWYQQALGQGPEFLTYFQNEAQLDKSGLPSDRFFAERPEGSVSTLKIQRTQQEDSAVYLCASSSPAVAGADTGELFFGEGSRLTVL.

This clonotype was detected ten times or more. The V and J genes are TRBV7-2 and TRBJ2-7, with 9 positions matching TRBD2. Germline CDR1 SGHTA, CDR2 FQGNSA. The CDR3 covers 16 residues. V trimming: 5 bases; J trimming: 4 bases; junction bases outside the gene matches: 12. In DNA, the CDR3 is TGTGCCAGCAGCCCTCCGGGGATAGCGGGAGCGTACGAGCAGTACTTC. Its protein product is CASSPPGIAGAYEQYF.